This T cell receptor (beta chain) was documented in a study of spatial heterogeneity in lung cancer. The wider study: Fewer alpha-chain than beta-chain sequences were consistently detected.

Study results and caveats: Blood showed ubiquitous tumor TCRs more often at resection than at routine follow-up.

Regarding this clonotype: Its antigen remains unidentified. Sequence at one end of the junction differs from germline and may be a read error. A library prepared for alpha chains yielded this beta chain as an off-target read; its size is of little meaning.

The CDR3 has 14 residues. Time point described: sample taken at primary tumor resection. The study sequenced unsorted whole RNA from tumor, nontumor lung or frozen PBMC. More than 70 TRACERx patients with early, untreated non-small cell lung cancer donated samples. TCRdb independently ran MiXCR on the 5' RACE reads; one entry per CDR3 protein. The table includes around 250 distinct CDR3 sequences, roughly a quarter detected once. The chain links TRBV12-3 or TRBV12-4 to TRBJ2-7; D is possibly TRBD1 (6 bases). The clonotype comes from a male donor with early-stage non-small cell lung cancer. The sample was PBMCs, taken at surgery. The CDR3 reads CASSLGGPGDEQYF. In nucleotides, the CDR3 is TGTGCCAGCAGCTTAGGGGGACCCGGCGACGAGCAGTACTTC.